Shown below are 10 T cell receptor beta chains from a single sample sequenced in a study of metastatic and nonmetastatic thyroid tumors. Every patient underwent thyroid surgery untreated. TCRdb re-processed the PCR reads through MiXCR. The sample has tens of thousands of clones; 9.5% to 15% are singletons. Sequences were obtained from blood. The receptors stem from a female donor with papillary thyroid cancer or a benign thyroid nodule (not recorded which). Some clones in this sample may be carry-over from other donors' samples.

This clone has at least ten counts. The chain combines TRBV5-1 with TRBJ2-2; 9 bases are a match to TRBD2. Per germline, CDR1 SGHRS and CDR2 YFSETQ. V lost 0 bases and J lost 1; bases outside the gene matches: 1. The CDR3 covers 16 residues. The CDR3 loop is CASSLALAGNTGELFF. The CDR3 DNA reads TGCGCCAGCAGCTTGGCACTAGCGGGGAACACCGGGGAGCTGTTTTTT.

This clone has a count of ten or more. In DNA form, the CDR3 reads TGTGCCAGCAGTTACTCGCGTTTACAAGAGACCCAGTACTTC. Translated: CASSYSRLQETQYF. The gene calls are TRBV6-5 and TRBJ2-5; D not certain. The CDR3 has 14 amino acids. Between the trimmed V and J ends, which lost 0 bases and 2 bases, there was a span of 7 bases. Germline CDR1 and CDR2: MNHEY and SVGAGI.

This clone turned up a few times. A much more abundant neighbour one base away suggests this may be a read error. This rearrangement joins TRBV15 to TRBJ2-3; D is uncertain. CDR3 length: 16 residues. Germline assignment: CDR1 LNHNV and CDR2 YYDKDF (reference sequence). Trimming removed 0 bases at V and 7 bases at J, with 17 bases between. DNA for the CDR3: TGTGCCACCAGCAGAGATCCTCGAAGCAGATTGTATACGCAGTATTTT. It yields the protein CATSRDPRSRLYTQYF.

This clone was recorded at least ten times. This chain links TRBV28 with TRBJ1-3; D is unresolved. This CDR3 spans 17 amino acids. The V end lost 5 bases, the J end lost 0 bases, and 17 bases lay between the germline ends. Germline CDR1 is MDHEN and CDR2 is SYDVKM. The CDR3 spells CASSTSRGSRSGNTIYF. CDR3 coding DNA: TGTGCCAGCAGTACATCGCGTGGCAGCCGCTCTGGAAACACCATATATTTT.

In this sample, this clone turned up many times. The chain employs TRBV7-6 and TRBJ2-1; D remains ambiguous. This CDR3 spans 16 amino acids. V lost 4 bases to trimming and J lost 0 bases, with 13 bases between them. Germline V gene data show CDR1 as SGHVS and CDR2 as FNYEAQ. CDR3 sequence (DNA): TGTGCCAGCAGCTCTTTGGTGCAGAGCTCCTACAATGAGCAGTTCTTC. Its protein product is CASSSLVQSSYNEQFF.

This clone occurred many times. CDR3 sequence reads: CASSEWGNYGYTF. The DNA of the CDR3 is TGTGCCAGCAGTGAATGGGGTAACTATGGCTACACCTTC. The chain links TRBV6-1 to TRBJ1-2; D uncertain. The germline gives CDR1 MNHNS, CDR2 SASEGT. This CDR3 spans 13 amino acids. V dropped 2 bases and J dropped 1 base, with 5 bases sitting between them.

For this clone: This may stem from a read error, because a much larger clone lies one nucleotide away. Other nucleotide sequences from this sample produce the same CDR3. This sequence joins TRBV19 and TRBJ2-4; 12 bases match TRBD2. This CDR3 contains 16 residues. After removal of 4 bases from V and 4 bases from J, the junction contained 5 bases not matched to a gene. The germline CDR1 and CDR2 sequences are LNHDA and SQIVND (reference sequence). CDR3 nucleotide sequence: TGTGCCAGTAGTAAAACACTAGCGGGAGGTAAAAACATTCAGTACTTC. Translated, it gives CASSKTLAGGKNIQYF.

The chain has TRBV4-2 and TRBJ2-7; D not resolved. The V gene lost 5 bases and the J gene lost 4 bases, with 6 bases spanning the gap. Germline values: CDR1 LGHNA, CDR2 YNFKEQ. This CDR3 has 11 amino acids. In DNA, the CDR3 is TGTGCCAGCAGCAAGGGATACGAGCAGTACTTC. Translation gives CASSKGYEQYF.

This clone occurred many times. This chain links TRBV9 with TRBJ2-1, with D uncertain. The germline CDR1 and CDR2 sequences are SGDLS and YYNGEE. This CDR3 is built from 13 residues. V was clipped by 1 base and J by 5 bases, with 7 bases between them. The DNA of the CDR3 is TGTGCCAGCAGCGTATACGAGCACAATGAGCAGTTCTTC. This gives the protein CASSVYEHNEQFF.

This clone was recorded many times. CDR3 nucleotides: TGCGCCAGCAGCCCGCCGAGCCTTTACGAGCAGTACTTC. This sequence encodes CASSPPSLYEQYF. The chain joins TRBV5-1 to TRBJ2-7, with D unclear. Germline CDR1 and CDR2: SGHRS and YFSETQ. The V end was cut by 4 bases, the J end by 4 bases, with 12 bases between. This CDR3 contains 13 residues.